The rows below give T cell receptor beta chains drawn from one sample of a study of blood T cell repertoires in COVID-19. The data were produced by immunoSEQ multiplex PCR, yet TCRdb's version contains in-frame clones alone and is incomplete. The sample lists about 200,000 clones, 85% to 90% occurring once. The sequencing sample was made of peripheral blood. The receptor source for this set is a woman in her seventies with acute or convalescent COVID-19. Both conserved end residues are part of each CDR3. The D gene is left open where the match is weak. Only some rows state a clone size, as once, few, many or a class for expanded clones.

j_call: TRBJ2-1
clone_size: -
d_call: -
v_call: TRBV19
cdr3_length: 15
cdr3_aa: CASSMGTRVYNEQFF
cdr3_nt: TGTGCCAGTAGTATGGGGACAAGGGTTTACAATGAGCAGTTCTTC

j_call: TRBJ2-3
clone_size: -
d_call: -
v_call: TRBV6-6
cdr3_length: 14
cdr3_aa: CATRNRQGTDTQYF
cdr3_nt: TGTGCCACCAGGAACCGGCAGGGCACAGATACGCAGTATTTT

j_call: TRBJ1-1
clone_size: -
d_call: -
v_call: TRBV10-2
cdr3_length: 17
cdr3_aa: CASSEVKPGMRWTEAFF
cdr3_nt: TGCGCCAGCAGTGAGGTAAAGCCGGGGATGAGATGGACTGAAGCTTTCTTT

j_call: TRBJ2-3
clone_size: -
d_call: -
v_call: TRBV5-8
cdr3_length: 13
cdr3_aa: CASSWERADTQYF
cdr3_nt: TGTGCCAGCAGCTGGGAGAGGGCAGATACGCAGTATTTT

j_call: TRBJ2-2
clone_size: -
d_call: -
v_call: TRBV25-1
cdr3_length: 14
cdr3_aa: CASSDAGNTGELFF
cdr3_nt: TGTGCCAGCAGTGACGCAGGGAACACCGGGGAGCTGTTTTTT

j_call: TRBJ1-6
clone_size: few
d_call: TRBD1
v_call: TRBV5-1
cdr3_length: 15
cdr3_aa: CASSSNTGGNSPLHF
cdr3_nt: TGCGCCAGCAGCTCTAATACAGGGGGGAATTCACCCCTCCACTTT

j_call: TRBJ2-7
clone_size: -
d_call: TRBD1
v_call: TRBV6-6
cdr3_length: 15
cdr3_aa: CASSAAGTASYEQYF
cdr3_nt: TGTGCCAGCAGCGCAGCCGGGACAGCATCCTACGAGCAGTACTTC

j_call: TRBJ2-7
clone_size: -
d_call: TRBD1
v_call: TRBV6-1
cdr3_length: 15
cdr3_aa: CASSETWGQGYEQYF
cdr3_nt: TGTGCCAGCAGTGAAACTTGGGGACAGGGTTACGAGCAGTACTTC

j_call: TRBJ1-2
clone_size: -
d_call: -
v_call: TRBV19
cdr3_length: 15
cdr3_aa: CASSSPRAVLGGYTF
cdr3_nt: TGTGCCAGTAGCAGCCCGCGGGCAGTGCTCGGTGGCTACACCTTC

j_call: TRBJ1-4
clone_size: -
d_call: TRBD1
v_call: TRBV19
cdr3_length: 18
cdr3_aa: CASSLTPGQGKEGEKLFF
cdr3_nt: TGTGCCAGTAGTCTTACCCCGGGACAGGGAAAAGAAGGTGAAAAACTGTTTTTT

j_call: TRBJ2-7
clone_size: -
d_call: -
v_call: TRBV7-2
cdr3_length: 13
cdr3_aa: CASSQDSLDEQYF
cdr3_nt: TGTGCCAGCAGCCAGGACTCGTTGGACGAGCAGTACTTC

j_call: TRBJ1-2
clone_size: -
d_call: TRBD1
v_call: TRBV4-2
cdr3_length: 15
cdr3_aa: CASSQETGGYYGYTF
cdr3_nt: TGTGCCAGCAGCCAAGAAACAGGGGGTTACTATGGCTACACCTTC

j_call: TRBJ2-7
clone_size: -
d_call: TRBD1
v_call: TRBV5-1
cdr3_length: 16
cdr3_aa: CASSPEPGQGGREQYF
cdr3_nt: TGCGCCAGCAGCCCCGAACCGGGACAGGGGGGGCGCGAGCAGTACTTC

j_call: TRBJ1-2
clone_size: few
d_call: -
v_call: TRBV2
cdr3_length: 13
cdr3_aa: CASSPFVPYGYTF
cdr3_nt: TGTGCCAGCAGTCCGTTCGTCCCTTATGGCTACACCTTC

j_call: TRBJ1-4
clone_size: -
d_call: -
v_call: TRBV2
cdr3_length: 14
cdr3_aa: CASSANRVNEKLFF
cdr3_nt: TGTGCCAGCAGCGCAAACAGGGTTAATGAAAAACTGTTTTTT

j_call: TRBJ1-1
clone_size: -
d_call: TRBD1
v_call: TRBV6-5
cdr3_length: 14
cdr3_aa: CASSLDRGRAEAFF
cdr3_nt: TGTGCCAGCAGCCTCGACAGGGGAAGGGCTGAAGCTTTCTTT

j_call: TRBJ1-6
clone_size: -
d_call: TRBD1
v_call: TRBV7-7
cdr3_length: 18
cdr3_aa: CASSSYRGPSSYNSPLHF
cdr3_nt: TGTGCCAGCAGCTCCTACAGGGGCCCAAGCTCCTATAATTCACCCCTCCACTTT

j_call: TRBJ1-6
clone_size: -
d_call: TRBD1
v_call: TRBV10-1
cdr3_length: 17
cdr3_aa: CARLSHRGVSYNSPLHF
cdr3_nt: TGCGCCAGGCTCTCGCACAGGGGTGTATCCTATAATTCACCCCTCCACTTT

j_call: TRBJ1-2
clone_size: -
d_call: TRBD1
v_call: TRBV3-1/TRBV3-2
cdr3_length: 15
cdr3_aa: CASSFGTGVNYGYTF
cdr3_nt: TGTGCCAGCAGCTTCGGGACAGGGGTCAACTATGGCTACACCTTC

j_call: TRBJ2-1
clone_size: -
d_call: -
v_call: TRBV16
cdr3_length: 12
cdr3_aa: CASSQSMGRQFF
cdr3_nt: TGTGCCAGCAGCCAATCGATGGGGAGGCAGTTCTTC

j_call: TRBJ2-6
clone_size: -
d_call: TRBD1
v_call: TRBV7-4
cdr3_length: 18
cdr3_aa: CASSYGQGDFSGANVLTF
cdr3_nt: TGTGCCAGCAGTTATGGACAGGGCGATTTTTCTGGGGCCAACGTCCTGACTTTC

j_call: TRBJ2-7
clone_size: -
d_call: TRBD2
v_call: TRBV6-4
cdr3_length: 14
cdr3_aa: CASSEGLVFYEQYF
cdr3_nt: TGTGCCAGCAGTGAAGGACTAGTCTTCTACGAGCAGTACTTC

j_call: TRBJ2-5
clone_size: -
d_call: -
v_call: TRBV3-1/TRBV3-2
cdr3_length: 14
cdr3_aa: CASSQPPSRETQYF
cdr3_nt: TGTGCCAGCAGCCAGCCTCCTAGCCGGGAGACCCAGTACTTC

j_call: TRBJ1-1
clone_size: -
d_call: -
v_call: TRBV10-3
cdr3_length: 13
cdr3_aa: CAISESGVTEAFF
cdr3_nt: TGTGCCATCAGTGAGTCCGGGGTCACTGAAGCTTTCTTT

j_call: TRBJ1-1
clone_size: once
d_call: TRBD1
v_call: TRBV4-1
cdr3_length: 16
cdr3_aa: CASSPGTGGRNTEAFF
cdr3_nt: TGCGCCAGCAGCCCCGGGACAGGGGGCCGGAACACTGAAGCTTTCTTT

j_call: TRBJ1-3
clone_size: -
d_call: -
v_call: TRBV5-1
cdr3_length: 18
cdr3_aa: CASSLGGLHDRSGNTIYF
cdr3_nt: TGCGCCAGCAGCTTGGGGGGCTTACACGACCGATCTGGAAACACCATATATTTT

j_call: TRBJ1-3
clone_size: -
d_call: -
v_call: TRBV28
cdr3_length: 14
cdr3_aa: CASRPDASGNTIYF
cdr3_nt: TGTGCCAGCAGACCAGATGCCTCTGGAAACACCATATATTTT

j_call: TRBJ1-5
clone_size: -
d_call: -
v_call: TRBV28
cdr3_length: 15
cdr3_aa: CASNGRLYSNQPQHF
cdr3_nt: TGTGCCAGCAACGGCCGACTTTATAGCAATCAGCCCCAGCATTTT

j_call: TRBJ1-4
clone_size: -
d_call: -
v_call: TRBV21-1
cdr3_length: 13
cdr3_aa: CASSKVDRVRLFF
cdr3_nt: TGTGCCAGCAGCAAAGTTGACAGGGTAAGACTGTTTTTT

j_call: TRBJ1-1
clone_size: -
d_call: -
v_call: TRBV6-5
cdr3_length: 14
cdr3_aa: CASINLGGNTEAFF
cdr3_nt: TGTGCCAGCATCAATCTTGGCGGTAACACTGAAGCTTTCTTT

j_call: TRBJ1-6
clone_size: -
d_call: TRBD1
v_call: TRBV7-2
cdr3_length: 15
cdr3_aa: CASSFGTGAFSPLHF
cdr3_nt: TGTGCCAGCAGCTTTGGGACAGGGGCCTTCTCACCCCTCCACTTT

j_call: TRBJ1-4
clone_size: -
d_call: -
v_call: TRBV5-1
cdr3_length: 14
cdr3_aa: CASSLQQAGGKLFF
cdr3_nt: TGCGCCAGCAGCTTGCAACAGGCCGGGGGGAAACTGTTTTTT

j_call: TRBJ2-3
clone_size: -
d_call: TRBD2
v_call: TRBV5-1
cdr3_length: 16
cdr3_aa: CASSLWSGGTTDTQYF
cdr3_nt: TGCGCCAGCAGCTTGTGGAGCGGGGGGACCACAGATACGCAGTATTTT

j_call: TRBJ2-7
clone_size: -
d_call: TRBD1
v_call: TRBV7-2
cdr3_length: 14
cdr3_aa: CASSWQGQGDEQYF
cdr3_nt: TGTGCCAGCAGCTGGCAGGGACAGGGAGACGAGCAGTACTTC

j_call: TRBJ1-4
clone_size: -
d_call: TRBD1
v_call: TRBV25-1
cdr3_length: 14
cdr3_aa: CASSLTGVGEKLFF
cdr3_nt: TGTGCCAGCAGTCTGACAGGGGTAGGGGAAAAACTGTTTTTT

j_call: TRBJ1-5
clone_size: -
d_call: TRBD1
v_call: TRBV5-6
cdr3_length: 15
cdr3_aa: CASSLYRGNNQPQHF
cdr3_nt: TGTGCCAGCAGCTTATACAGGGGGAACAATCAGCCCCAGCATTTT

j_call: TRBJ2-1
clone_size: once
d_call: TRBD2
v_call: TRBV29-1
cdr3_length: 15
cdr3_aa: CSVSSGRVRKNEQFF
cdr3_nt: TGCAGCGTTTCTAGCGGGAGGGTCCGCAAAAATGAGCAGTTCTTC

j_call: TRBJ1-3
clone_size: -
d_call: -
v_call: TRBV5-1
cdr3_length: 14
cdr3_aa: CASSLTLSGNTIYF
cdr3_nt: TGCGCCAGCAGCTTGACTCTCTCTGGAAACACCATATATTTT

j_call: TRBJ1-5
clone_size: -
d_call: TRBD1
v_call: TRBV7-9
cdr3_length: 17
cdr3_aa: CASSLAQGAHSNQPQHF
cdr3_nt: TGTGCCAGCAGCTTAGCGCAGGGGGCCCATAGCAATCAGCCCCAGCATTTT

j_call: TRBJ1-6
clone_size: -
d_call: -
v_call: TRBV3-1/TRBV3-2
cdr3_length: 16
cdr3_aa: CASSQGWGVNVSPLHF
cdr3_nt: TGTGCCAGCAGCCAGGGGTGGGGAGTTAATGTGTCACCCCTCCACTTT

j_call: TRBJ2-1
clone_size: -
d_call: -
v_call: TRBV5-4
cdr3_length: 13
cdr3_aa: CASSAGQYNEQFF
cdr3_nt: TGTGCCAGCAGCGCGGGGCAGTACAATGAGCAGTTCTTC

j_call: TRBJ2-1
clone_size: -
d_call: TRBD2
v_call: TRBV19
cdr3_length: 16
cdr3_aa: CASSLSTSGEYNEQFF
cdr3_nt: TGTGCCAGTAGCCTTAGCACTAGCGGGGAGTACAATGAGCAGTTCTTC

j_call: TRBJ1-1
clone_size: -
d_call: -
v_call: TRBV15
cdr3_length: 13
cdr3_aa: CATSRDPGTEAFF
cdr3_nt: TGTGCCACCAGCAGAGATCCGGGTACTGAAGCTTTCTTT

j_call: TRBJ2-2
clone_size: -
d_call: -
v_call: TRBV7-9
cdr3_length: 15
cdr3_aa: CASSLLERNTGELFF
cdr3_nt: TGTGCCAGCAGCTTACTAGAGAGGAACACCGGGGAGCTGTTTTTT

j_call: TRBJ1-1
clone_size: -
d_call: -
v_call: TRBV6-5
cdr3_length: 16
cdr3_aa: CASSYLGEGINTEAFF
cdr3_nt: TGTGCCAGCAGTTACCTCGGGGAGGGGATTAACACTGAAGCTTTCTTT

j_call: TRBJ2-1
clone_size: -
d_call: TRBD2
v_call: TRBV4-1
cdr3_length: 17
cdr3_aa: CASSQDVAGGPWNEQFF
cdr3_nt: TGCGCCAGCAGCCAAGATGTAGCGGGGGGCCCCTGGAATGAGCAGTTCTTC

j_call: TRBJ2-4
clone_size: -
d_call: -
v_call: TRBV2
cdr3_length: 15
cdr3_aa: CASSLGLGVRHIQYF
cdr3_nt: TGTGCCAGCAGTTTGGGATTGGGAGTCCGGCACATTCAGTACTTC

j_call: TRBJ1-1
clone_size: -
d_call: -
v_call: TRBV5-1
cdr3_length: 13
cdr3_aa: CATRRELSTEAFF
cdr3_nt: TGCGCCACCCGGAGGGAACTATCGACTGAAGCTTTCTTT